This paragraph covers one T cell receptor beta chain sequence. The antigen is undetermined. The sample belongs to a study of cytomegalovirus exposure and HLA in healthy donors. Study results and caveats: One variant, a missense change in DCLRE1C, was linked in a later analysis to TCR beta V- and J-gene trimming.

Primers included in the PCR were 60 Vbeta and 13 Jbeta primers. Data came from immunoSEQ multiplex PCR; TCRdb stores just in-frame clones and leaves some out. This sample's clone table lists 150,000 or so clones. V shed 4 bases, J shed 6 bases, and the junction held 9 bases outside the gene matches. This CDR3 has 15 amino acids. Germline V gives CDR1 KGHSH, CDR2 LQKENI. This chain connects TRBV18 to TRBJ1-1; 9 bases match TRBD1. Sample: PBMCs. This receptor was taken from a woman aged 18-29 years in good health and CMV-seronegative. The CDR3 loop reads CASSQWAGQGAEAFF. The CDR3 region has the DNA TGTGCCAGCTCACAATGGGCGGGACAGGGTGCTGAAGCTTTCTTT.